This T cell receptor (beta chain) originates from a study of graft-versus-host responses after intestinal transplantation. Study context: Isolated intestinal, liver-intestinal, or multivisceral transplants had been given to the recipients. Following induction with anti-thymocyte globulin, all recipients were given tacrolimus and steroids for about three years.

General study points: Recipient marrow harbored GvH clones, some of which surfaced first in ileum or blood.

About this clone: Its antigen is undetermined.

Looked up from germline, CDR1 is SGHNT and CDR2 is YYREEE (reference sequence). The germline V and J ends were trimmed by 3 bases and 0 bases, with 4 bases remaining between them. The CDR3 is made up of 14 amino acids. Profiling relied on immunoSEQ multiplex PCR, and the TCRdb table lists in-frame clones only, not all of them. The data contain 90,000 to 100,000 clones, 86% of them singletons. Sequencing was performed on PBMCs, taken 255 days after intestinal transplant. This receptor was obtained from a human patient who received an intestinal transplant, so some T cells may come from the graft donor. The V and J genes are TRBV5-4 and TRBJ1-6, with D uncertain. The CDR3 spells CASSSISYNSPLHF. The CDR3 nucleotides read TGTGCCAGCAGCTCGATCTCCTATAATTCACCCCTCCACTTT. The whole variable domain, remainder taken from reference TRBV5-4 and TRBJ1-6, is ETGVTQSPTHLIKTRGQQVTLRCSSQSGHNTVSWYQQALGQGPQFIFQYYREEENGRGNFPPRFSGLQFPNYSSELNVNALELDDSALYLCASSSISYNSPLHFGNGTRLTVT.